This TCR beta chain was documented in a study of blood T cell repertoires in COVID-19. For the study at large: Whether acute or convalescent, the COVID-19 samples came from the United States, Italy and Spain. In each case, the material was cDNA or gDNA derived from T cells, B-cell-depleted T cells, or PBMCs.

As processed by the authors: Scientists estimated how many nucleated cells there were by amplifying reference gene primers. Using immunoSEQ multiplex PCR, the repertoire was profiled, and TCRdb retains in-frame clones only, with some absent. The V and J calls and clone size come from that table; D and trimming were worked out from the DNA. Here the sample spans roughly 200,000 clones, 80% to 90% being singletons. Participant-given clinical history determined each cohort assignment. Sequenced: PBMCs or T cells enriched from blood (not recorded which). The receptor was derived from a woman between 35 and 50 years old with acute COVID-19.

CDR3 sequence (DNA): TGTGCCAGCAGTTTACCCCCTGGGACAGGGGACACTGAAGCTTTCTTT. Translated: CASSLPPGTGDTEAFF. This chain joins TRBV28 and TRBJ1-1; 10 nucleotides match TRBD1. V lost 2 bases, J lost 3 bases, and 6 bases stayed unmatched. Looked up from germline, CDR1 is MDHEN and CDR2 is SYDVKM. The CDR3 totals 16 residues.